One T cell receptor (beta chain) is described in this entry. The data stem from a study of blood T cell repertoires in COVID-19. Libraries were prepared by immunoSEQ multiplex PCR; TCRdb keeps only in-frame clonotypes and omits some of them. This sample has 250,000 to 300,000 clones; roughly nine tenths occur once, and the top ten carry approximately 4%. The CDR3 consists of 16 residues. CDR1 and CDR2 from the germline V gene are SGDLS and YYNGEE. V lost 0 bases, J lost 2 bases, and 4 bases stayed unmatched. The TCR sequence derives from a man aged 18 to 30 with active or convalescent COVID-19. This rearrangement joins TRBV9 to TRBJ2-1; 8 bases align to TRBD2. The sequencing input was peripheral blood. The CDR3 region is CASSVDSGVTYNEQFF. The CDR3 bases are TGTGCCAGCAGCGTAGATAGCGGGGTAACCTACAATGAGCAGTTCTTC.